The TCR beta chain under discussion was sequenced for a study of cytotoxic CD8 clonotypes in ibrutinib-treated CLL. Whole-study results and caveats: Baseline clonality was higher than in age-matched healthy donors and moved in step with circulating CD8+ T-cell counts.

Only in-frame clones appear in the TCRdb table, and some are missing; sequencing was by immunoSEQ multiplex PCR. The sample consists of 190,000 or so clones, approximately 68% of them appearing once. The germline CDR1 and CDR2 sequences are DFQATT and SNEGSKA (reference sequence). The V and J ends lost 6 bases and 3 bases respectively, with 6 bases between them. This CDR3 is built from 10 residues. Comment on this clone: Its antigen is still unknown.

This chain uses TRBV20-1 with TRBJ2-7; D gene unclear. The clonotype comes from a human donor with chronic lymphocytic leukemia. The sequencing used PBMCs, collected after 24 months of ibrutinib treatment. Here the CDR3 reads CSALDYEQYF. The CDR3 DNA reads as TGCAGTGCCTTGGACTACGAGCAGTACTTC.